The 26 T cell receptor beta chains listed next were all sequenced from one sample in a study of shared clonotypes between healthy human individuals. Using immunoSEQ multiplex PCR, the repertoire was profiled, and TCRdb retains in-frame clones only, with some absent. The sample yields a few million clones, 92% seen once. Sequenced input: naive CD4+ T cells from PBMCs. Stated subset: CD45RA+ positively selected. These receptors came from a man younger than 35 in good health. Some clones in this sample may be carry-over from other donors' samples.

V and J are TRBV27 and TRBJ2-1, with 10 positions matching TRBD2. The CDR3 has 15 residues. CDR1 and CDR2 from the germline V gene are MNHEY and SMNVEV (reference sequence). The V and J ends lost 5 bases and 8 bases, in that order; junction bases with no gene match: 9. The CDR3 bases are TGTGCCAGCAGTAGTATCAGCGGGAGGGGGGATGAGCAGTTCTTC. It yields the protein CASSSISGRGDEQFF.

The gene calls are TRBV7-6 and TRBJ1-3; D is undetermined. The CDR3 is made up of 15 amino acids. The V end was cut by 5 bases, the J end by 2 bases, with 13 bases between. Germline V gene data show CDR1 as SGHVS and CDR2 as FNYEAQ. The CDR3 here is CASSPTAETGNTIYF. The DNA of the CDR3 is TGTGCCAGCAGCCCCACGGCGGAGACTGGAAACACCATATATTTT.

The chain uses TRBV4-2 and TRBJ2-7, with 10 bases matching TRBD2. This CDR3 is 14 amino acids long. Trimming cost V 4 bases and J 6 bases; bases outside gene matches: 6. From germline, CDR1 is LGHNA and CDR2 YNFKEQ. The CDR3 loop reads CASSLSGRSGEQYF. In DNA, the CDR3 is TGTGCCAGCAGCCTTAGCGGGAGGTCTGGCGAGCAGTACTTC.

The chain is built from TRBV10-2 and TRBJ2-7; 9 bases are a match to TRBD2. Germline trimming cut 1 base from V and 2 bases from J; bases unmatched to any gene: 6. The CDR3 has 16 residues. CDR1 WSHSY and CDR2 SAAADI come from the germline V gene. Written as DNA, the CDR3 is TGCGCCAGCAGTGAGTGGGAAGCGGGAGGAACCTACGAGCAGTACTTC. Translated, it gives CASSEWEAGGTYEQYF.

The V and J genes are TRBV28 and TRBJ1-2, with 7 bases fitting TRBD1. Germline V gives CDR1 MDHEN, CDR2 SYDVKM. J gave up 6 bases and V 5 bases, and 6 bases lay outside the gene matches. This CDR3 region has 13 residues. The CDR3 coding sequence is TGTGCCAGCAGTCGGGACAGAACAGATGGCTACACCTTC. Its protein is CASSRDRTDGYTF.

This clone was seen more than once but under ten times. Additional DNA sequences in this sample encode the identical CDR3. The rearrangement links TRBV4-2 to TRBJ1-2; D is possibly TRBD1 (6 bases). This CDR3 contains 13 residues. Germline CDR1 is LGHNA and CDR2 is YNFKEQ. The ends were cut back, 0 bases at V and 6 bases at J, with 8 bases in the middle. The CDR3 DNA reads TGTGCCAGCAGCCAAGACAGGGGACATGGCTACACCTTC. Residues: CASSQDRGHGYTF.

The chain has TRBV5-1 and TRBJ2-7; 9 bases align to TRBD1. The CDR3 length is 16 residues. Germline V gene data show CDR1 as SGHRS and CDR2 as YFSETQ. The V gene end was trimmed by 1 base and the J gene end by 2 bases; junction bases not matched to a gene: 7. The CDR3 region has the DNA TGCGCCAGCAGCTTGCTTACAGGGGGCACCCCCTACGAGCAGTACTTC. It is translated as CASSLLTGGTPYEQYF.

This clone was detected once. The chain is built from TRBV5-6 and TRBJ2-2; D gene uncertain. V lost 4 bases and J lost 3, with 13 bases in between. The CDR3 runs 15 residues. CDR1 is SGHDT, CDR2 YYEEEE, per germline. The CDR3 protein is CASSRGAPYTGELFF. In DNA form, the CDR3 reads TGTGCCAGCAGCCGCGGAGCGCCCTACACCGGGGAGCTGTTTTTT. The entire variable domain, with the rest obtained from reference TRBV5-6 and TRBJ2-2, is as follows: DAGVTQSPTHLIKTRGQQVTLRCSPKSGHDTVSWYQQALGQGPQFIFQYYEEEERQRGNFPDRFSGHQFPNYSSELNVNALLLGDSALYLCASSRGAPYTGELFFGEGSRLTVL.

This clone showed up just a few times. The chain recombines TRBV28 with TRBJ1-1; D is uncertain. The CDR3 contains 13 residues. CDR1 and CDR2 (germline): MDHEN, SYDVKM. The germline V and J ends were trimmed by 6 bases and 1 base, with 9 bases remaining between them. In DNA form, the CDR3 reads TGTGCCAGCAGCCAACGAAGGAACACTGAAGCTTTCTTT. Protein sequence: CASSQRRNTEAFF. Full variable domain (missing parts from reference TRBV28 and TRBJ1-1): DVKVTQSSRYLVKRTGEKVFLECVQDMDHENMFWYRQDPGLGLRLIYFSYDVKMKEKGDIPEGYSVSREKKERFSLILESASTNQTSMYLCASSQRRNTEAFFGQGTRLTVV.

The CDR3 here is CASSLEGFNEKLFF. The CDR3 DNA follows: TGCGCCAGCAGCTTGGAGGGTTTTAATGAAAAACTGTTTTTT. This chain uses TRBV5-1 with TRBJ1-4; unclear D gene. CDR1 is SGHRS, CDR2 YFSETQ, per germline. The CDR3 totals 14 residues. Trimming removed 0 bases from V and 4 bases from J, with 7 bases in between.

This clone was observed once. V and J are TRBV15 and TRBJ1-1, with D uncertain. This CDR3 spans 14 amino acids. Germline CDR1 LNHNV, CDR2 YYDKDF (reference sequence). Trimming shortened V by 0 bases and J by 2 bases, and 7 bases separated the two germline ends. In DNA form, the CDR3 reads TGTGCCACCAGCAGAGAGCCAACCAACACTGAAGCTTTCTTT. It encodes CATSREPTNTEAFF.

This sequence joins TRBV5-1 and TRBJ1-1, with D uncertain. CDR3 length equals 15 residues. In germline, CDR1 is SGHRS, CDR2 YFSETQ. V lost 0 bases and J 6 bases, leaving 15 bases between the germline ends. The chain's CDR3 is CASSLAATLFSEAFF. In DNA form, the CDR3 reads TGCGCCAGCAGCTTGGCGGCCACACTATTTTCTGAAGCTTTCTTT. Based on the CDR3 plus reference TRBV5-1 and TRBJ1-1, the full variable domain is KAGVTQTPRYLIKTRGQQVTLSCSPISGHRSVSWYQQTPGQGLQFLFEYFSETQRNKGNFPGRFSGRQFSNSRSEMNVSTLELGDSALYLCASSLAATLFSEAFFGQGTRLTVV.

The chain joins TRBV6-5 to TRBJ1-1; 7 positions agree with TRBD1. Trimming took 6 bases from V and 0 from J; bases not matched to a gene: 7. This CDR3 region has 15 residues. Germline CDR1 and CDR2: MNHEY and SVGAGI. This chain's CDR3 is CASRRRDSMNTEAFF. The CDR3 DNA sequence: TGTGCCAGCAGGCGCCGGGACAGCATGAACACTGAAGCTTTCTTT.

The CDR3 DNA reads TGTGCCAGCAGCTTGTTCGCGGGGGGATCCACAGATACGCAGTATTTT. It codes for CASSLFAGGSTDTQYF. The chain couples TRBV5-4 to TRBJ2-3, with 8 positions matching TRBD2. The CDR3 contains 16 residues. V lost 1 base to trimming and J lost 2 bases; unmatched junction nucleotides: 6. Germline V gene lookup returns CDR1 SGHNT and CDR2 YYREEE (reference sequence).

The chain links TRBV25-1 to TRBJ2-7; 7 positions agree with TRBD1. Looked up from germline, CDR1 is MGHDK and CDR2 is SYGVNS. This CDR3 has 16 residues. Trimming removed 3 bases from V and 2 bases from J; junction bases left unmatched: 10. As DNA, the CDR3 is TGTGCCAGCAGTGATTCCCGGGACAGTTTTGCCTACGAGCAGTACTTC. The encoded protein is CASSDSRDSFAYEQYF.

The chain joins TRBV7-3 to TRBJ2-1; 14 bases fit TRBD2. From germline, CDR1 is SGHTA and CDR2 FQGTGA. After removal of 4 bases from V and 7 bases from J, the junction contained 6 bases not matched to a gene. This CDR3 comprises 16 residues. The CDR3: CASSWPGTSGSNEQFF. The DNA of the CDR3 is TGTGCCAGCAGCTGGCCGGGGACTAGCGGGAGTAATGAGCAGTTCTTC.

A single count supports this clone. The chain is built from TRBV28 and TRBJ1-2, with D unclear. This CDR3 comprises 13 residues. From germline, CDR1 is MDHEN and CDR2 SYDVKM. The V and J ends lost 10 bases and 1 base respectively, with 13 bases between them. In DNA, the CDR3 is TGTGCCACCTCTCGCCCGGGTAACTATGGCTACACCTTC. It yields the protein CATSRPGNYGYTF.

The chain is built from TRBV7-2 and TRBJ2-2, with 8 bases aligning to TRBD2. Germline V lookup: CDR1 SGHTA, CDR2 FQGNSA. The V and J ends lost 4 bases and 3 bases, in that order; junction bases with no gene match: 7. This CDR3 comprises 16 residues. CDR3 DNA: TGTGCCAGCAGCTATTCGAGCGGGGGATACACCGGGGAGCTGTTTTTT. This sequence encodes CASSYSSGGYTGELFF.

The V gene is TRBV5-6, the J gene TRBJ2-5, with TRBD1 matching 8 bases. The CDR3 covers 16 residues. Germline CDR1 SGHDT, CDR2 YYEEEE. After removal of 1 base from V and 1 base from J, the junction contained 6 bases not matched to a gene. The CDR3 bases are TGTGCCAGCAGCTTGCTAGGGACAGGTCGCCAAGAGACCCAGTACTTC. It encodes CASSLLGTGRQETQYF.

The rearrangement links TRBV11-3 to TRBJ1-2, with TRBD1 matching 7 bases. Germline CDR1 SGHNT, CDR2 YENEEA. The CDR3 spans 14 residues. The V and J ends lost 6 bases and 0 bases, in that order; junction bases with no gene match: 4. Written as DNA, the CDR3 is TGTGCCAGCAGATCCGGGACAGCTAACTATGGCTACACCTTC. This encodes CASRSGTANYGYTF.

Concerning this clone itself: Within the sample, other DNA sequences also encode this same CDR3. This chain uses TRBV5-1 with TRBJ1-5; no definite D call. Between the trimmed V and J ends, which lost 0 bases and 4 bases, there was a span of 8 bases. The CDR3 totals 14 residues. The germline V gene has CDR1 SGHRS and CDR2 YFSETQ. The CDR3 loop is CASSLEGANQPQHF. The CDR3 bases are TGCGCCAGCAGCTTGGAGGGAGCAAATCAGCCCCAGCATTTT.

The chain has TRBV6-1 and TRBJ2-5; D gene unclear. The germline CDR1 and CDR2 sequences are MNHNS and SASEGT. The CDR3 runs to 12 residues. The V gene lost 2 bases and the J gene lost 5 bases, with 6 bases spanning the gap. The CDR3 here is CASSELDETQYF. The CDR3, as DNA: TGTGCCAGCAGTGAACTAGACGAGACCCAGTACTTC.

The rearrangement joins TRBV6-1 to TRBJ1-5; tentative D call: TRBD1 (6 bases). Deletions cut 8 bases from V and 3 bases from J, with 14 bases between. The CDR3 has 14 amino acids. Germline lookup yields CDR1 MNHNS and CDR2 SASEGT. CDR3: CASGTTHFNQPQHF. The CDR3 DNA is TGTGCCAGCGGGACAACCCATTTCAATCAGCCCCAGCATTTT.

A note on this clone: The same CDR3 also results from other DNA sequences found in this sample. The chain employs TRBV5-1 and TRBJ2-7, with D maybe TRBD2 (6 bases). CDR1 is SGHRS and CDR2 is YFSETQ in the germline V gene. This CDR3 spans 14 amino acids. Trimming stripped 3 bases from V and 2 bases from J, with 12 bases between. CDR3 in DNA: TGCGCCAGCAGCTCCGGGACTGCGACCTACGAGCAGTACTTC. It encodes CASSSGTATYEQYF.

The rearrangement joins TRBV19 to TRBJ1-5; D is uncertain. The germline gives CDR1 LNHDA, CDR2 SQIVND (reference sequence). The CDR3 loop spans 15 amino acids. V was pared by 4 bases and J by 5 bases, with 15 bases between. The CDR3 DNA reads TGTGCCAGTAGTAAACTCTTGAGCCTAGATCAGCCCCAGCATTTT. Translation: CASSKLLSLDQPQHF.

The genes are TRBV6-5 and TRBJ2-3, with a tentative D call TRBD2 (5 bases). Trimming left V 4 bases short and J 2 bases short, with 16 bases between. This CDR3 has 16 amino acids. Germline CDR1 is MNHEY and CDR2 is SVGAGI. CDR3 nucleotides: TGTGCCAGCAGTTCCCACGGAGCGGAGATCACAGATACGCAGTATTTT. Encoded protein: CASSSHGAEITDTQYF.